This TCR beta chain was observed in a study of immune evolution from preneoplasia to lung adenocarcinoma. Whole-study findings and limits: Top clone share appeared to fall from AAH through AIS, MIA, adenocarcinoma.

The V segment lost 5 bases and the J segment 2 bases; nucleotides outside the gene matches: 3. Germline lookup yields CDR1 SGHVS and CDR2 FNYEAQ. The CDR3 consists of 15 residues. The assay was immunoSEQ multiplex PCR, and TCRdb's table has in-frame clones only and misses some. In the table there are some 5,000 clones, roughly 79% of which are singletons. H&E slides confirmed each diagnosis, reviewed by two pathologists independently. For this clone: Its antigen is not identified.

The chain is built from TRBV7-6 and TRBJ2-7; 13 positions match TRBD2. This TCR derives from a person aged 70 to 85 with lung adenocarcinoma. The sequencing sample was made of FFPE minimally invasive lung adenocarcinoma tissue. In DNA, the CDR3 is TGTGCCAGCAGCCAGGGACTAGCGGGGACCTACGAGCAGTACTTC. Translating gives CASSQGLAGTYEQYF.